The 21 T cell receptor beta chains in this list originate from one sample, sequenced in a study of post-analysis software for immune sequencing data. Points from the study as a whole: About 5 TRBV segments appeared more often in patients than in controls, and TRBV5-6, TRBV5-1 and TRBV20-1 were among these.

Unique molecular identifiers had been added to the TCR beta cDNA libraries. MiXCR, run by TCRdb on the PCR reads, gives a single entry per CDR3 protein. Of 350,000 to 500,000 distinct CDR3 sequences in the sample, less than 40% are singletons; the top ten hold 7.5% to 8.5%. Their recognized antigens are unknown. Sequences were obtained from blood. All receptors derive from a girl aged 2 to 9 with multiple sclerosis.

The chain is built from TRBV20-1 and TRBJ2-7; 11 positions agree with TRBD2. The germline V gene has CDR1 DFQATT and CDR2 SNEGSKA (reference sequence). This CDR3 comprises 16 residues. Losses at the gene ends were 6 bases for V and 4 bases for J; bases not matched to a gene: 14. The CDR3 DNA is TGCAGTGCCTTTGGGACTAGCGGAAAATTGGGGTACGAGCAGTACTTC. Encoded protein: CSAFGTSGKLGYEQYF.

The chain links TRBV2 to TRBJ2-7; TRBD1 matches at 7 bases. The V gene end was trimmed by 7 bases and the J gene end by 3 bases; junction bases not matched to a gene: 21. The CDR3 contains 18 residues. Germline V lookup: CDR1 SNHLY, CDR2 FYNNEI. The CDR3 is CASTTDREEGEIFYEQYF. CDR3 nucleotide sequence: TGTGCCAGCACGACTGACAGGGAAGAAGGGGAGATCTTCTACGAGCAGTACTTC. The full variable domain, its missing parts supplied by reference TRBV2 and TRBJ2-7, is EPEVTQTPSHQVTQMGQEVILRCVPISNHLYFYWYRQILGQKVEFLVSFYNNEISEKSEIFDDQFSVERPDGSNFTLKIRSTKLEDSAMYFCASTTDREEGEIFYEQYFGPGTRLTVT.

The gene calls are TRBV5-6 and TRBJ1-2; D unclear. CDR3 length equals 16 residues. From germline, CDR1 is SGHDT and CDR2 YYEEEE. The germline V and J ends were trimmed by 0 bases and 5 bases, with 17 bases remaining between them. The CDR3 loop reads CASSLAGPYLGYGYTF. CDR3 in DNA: TGTGCCAGCAGCTTGGCCGGGCCTTATTTGGGGTATGGCTACACCTTC.

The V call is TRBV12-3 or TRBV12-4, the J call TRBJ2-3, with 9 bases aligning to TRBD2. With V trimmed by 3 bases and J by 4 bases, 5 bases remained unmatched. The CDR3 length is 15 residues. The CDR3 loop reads CASSFSGSRPDTQYF. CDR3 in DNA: TGTGCCAGCAGTTTTAGCGGGAGTAGGCCAGATACGCAGTATTTT.

This chain's CDR3 is CASSQDPLNPEQYF. The DNA of the CDR3 is TGTGCCAGCAGCCAAGATCCCCTTAACCCCGAGCAGTACTTC. This chain joins TRBV3-1 and TRBJ2-7; no definite D call. The CDR3 spans 14 residues. The V and J ends lost 0 bases and 6 bases respectively, with 12 bases between them. Germline V CDR1 and CDR2: LGHDT, YNNKEL (reference sequence).

The CDR3 nucleotides read TGTGCCAGCAGTTTAATGGGACCCTCAGCAGATACGCAGTATTTT. Its protein product is CASSLMGPSADTQYF. V and J are TRBV12-3 or TRBV12-4 and TRBJ2-3, with D perhaps assigned TRBD1 or TRBD2 (5 bases each). CDR3 length equals 15 residues. V was cut by 2 bases and J by 4 bases, with 13 bases left in between.

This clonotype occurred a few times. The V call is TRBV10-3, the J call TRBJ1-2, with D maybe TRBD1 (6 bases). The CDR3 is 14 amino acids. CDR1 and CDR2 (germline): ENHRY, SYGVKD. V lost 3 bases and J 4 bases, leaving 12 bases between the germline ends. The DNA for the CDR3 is TGTGCCATCAGTGAAGGGACAATGGGCTATGGCTACACCTTC. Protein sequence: CAISEGTMGYGYTF.

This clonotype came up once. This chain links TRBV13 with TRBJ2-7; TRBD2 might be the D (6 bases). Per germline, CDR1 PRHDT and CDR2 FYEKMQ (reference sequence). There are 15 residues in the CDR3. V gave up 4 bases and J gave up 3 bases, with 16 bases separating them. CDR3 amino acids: CASSSQRATLYEQYF. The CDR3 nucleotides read TGTGCCAGCAGCTCTCAGCGGGCCACGCTCTACGAGCAGTACTTC.

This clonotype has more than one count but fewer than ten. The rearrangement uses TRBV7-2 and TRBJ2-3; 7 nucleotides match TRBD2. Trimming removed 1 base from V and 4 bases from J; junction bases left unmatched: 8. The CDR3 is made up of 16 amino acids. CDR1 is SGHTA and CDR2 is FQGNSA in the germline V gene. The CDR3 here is CASSLVGSGGPDTQYF. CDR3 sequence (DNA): TGTGCCAGCAGCTTAGTTGGGTCGGGAGGTCCAGATACGCAGTATTTT.

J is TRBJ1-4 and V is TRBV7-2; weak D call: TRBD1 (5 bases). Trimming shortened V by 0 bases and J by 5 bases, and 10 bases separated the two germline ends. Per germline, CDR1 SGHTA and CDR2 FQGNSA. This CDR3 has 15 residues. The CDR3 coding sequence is TGTGCCAGCAGCTTAGCTCAGACAGTCAATGAAAAACTGTTTTTT. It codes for CASSLAQTVNEKLFF.

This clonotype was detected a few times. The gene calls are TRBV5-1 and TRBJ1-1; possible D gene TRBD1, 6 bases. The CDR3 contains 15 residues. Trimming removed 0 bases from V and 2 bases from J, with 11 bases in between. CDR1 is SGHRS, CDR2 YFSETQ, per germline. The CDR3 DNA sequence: TGCGCCAGCAGCTTGGCCACGGGGGCCAACACTGAAGCTTTCTTT. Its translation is CASSLATGANTEAFF.

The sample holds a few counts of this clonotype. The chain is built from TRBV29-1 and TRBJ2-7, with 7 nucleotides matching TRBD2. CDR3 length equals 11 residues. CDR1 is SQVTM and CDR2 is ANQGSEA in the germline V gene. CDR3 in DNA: TGCTCCGCCGCGGGAGACCACGAGCAGTACTTC. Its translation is CSAAGDHEQYF.

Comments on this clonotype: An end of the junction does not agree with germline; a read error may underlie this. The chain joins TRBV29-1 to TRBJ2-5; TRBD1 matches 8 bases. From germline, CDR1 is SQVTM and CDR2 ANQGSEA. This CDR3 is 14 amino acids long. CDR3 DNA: TGCGGCGTGGACCCCGGGACAGGTCAAGAGACCCAGTACTTC. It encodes CGVDPGTGQETQYF.

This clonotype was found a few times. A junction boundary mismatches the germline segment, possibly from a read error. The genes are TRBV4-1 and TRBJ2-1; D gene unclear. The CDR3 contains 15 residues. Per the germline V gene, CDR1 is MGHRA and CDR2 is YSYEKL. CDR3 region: CASSEEVLVQTEQFF. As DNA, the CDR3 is TGCGCCAGCAGCGAAGAAGTCTTAGTACAAACGGAGCAGTTCTTC.

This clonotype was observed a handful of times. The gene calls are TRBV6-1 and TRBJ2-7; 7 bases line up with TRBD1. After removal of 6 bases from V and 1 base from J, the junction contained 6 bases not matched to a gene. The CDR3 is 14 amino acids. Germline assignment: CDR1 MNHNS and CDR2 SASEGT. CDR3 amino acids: CASRETGLSYEQYF. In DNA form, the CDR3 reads TGTGCCAGCAGGGAGACAGGGCTATCCTACGAGCAGTACTTC.

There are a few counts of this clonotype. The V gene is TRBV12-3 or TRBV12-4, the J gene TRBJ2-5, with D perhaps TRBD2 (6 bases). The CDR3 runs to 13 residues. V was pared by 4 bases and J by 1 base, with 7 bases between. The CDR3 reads CASSWGLQETQYF. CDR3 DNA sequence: TGTGCCAGCAGTTGGGGACTCCAAGAGACCCAGTACTTC.

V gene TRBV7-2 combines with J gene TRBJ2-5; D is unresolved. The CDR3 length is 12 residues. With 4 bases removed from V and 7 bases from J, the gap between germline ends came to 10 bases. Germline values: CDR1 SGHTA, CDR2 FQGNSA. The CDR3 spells CASSSTHVTQYF. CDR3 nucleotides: TGTGCCAGCAGCTCGACCCATGTGACCCAGTACTTC.

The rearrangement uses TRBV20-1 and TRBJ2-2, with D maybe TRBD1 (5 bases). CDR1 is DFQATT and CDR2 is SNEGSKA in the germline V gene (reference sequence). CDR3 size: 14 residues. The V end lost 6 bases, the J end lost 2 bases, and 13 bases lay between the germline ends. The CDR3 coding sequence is TGCAGTGCCTCAGGGCCCCTTAACACCGGGGAGCTGTTTTTT. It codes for CSASGPLNTGELFF.

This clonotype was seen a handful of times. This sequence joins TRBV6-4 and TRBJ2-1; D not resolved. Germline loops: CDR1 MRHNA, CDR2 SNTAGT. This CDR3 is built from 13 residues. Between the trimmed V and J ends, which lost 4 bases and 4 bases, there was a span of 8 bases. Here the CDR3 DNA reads TGTGCCAGCAGTGTGGCGGAGTACAATGAGCAGTTCTTC. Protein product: CASSVAEYNEQFF.

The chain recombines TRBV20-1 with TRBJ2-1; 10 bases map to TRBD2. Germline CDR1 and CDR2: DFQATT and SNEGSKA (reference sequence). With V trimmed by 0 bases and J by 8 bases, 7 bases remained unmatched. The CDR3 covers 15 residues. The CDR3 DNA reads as TGCAGTGCTAGAGACCCGGTAGCGGGGGGTTATGAGCAGTTCTTC. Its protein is CSARDPVAGGYEQFF.

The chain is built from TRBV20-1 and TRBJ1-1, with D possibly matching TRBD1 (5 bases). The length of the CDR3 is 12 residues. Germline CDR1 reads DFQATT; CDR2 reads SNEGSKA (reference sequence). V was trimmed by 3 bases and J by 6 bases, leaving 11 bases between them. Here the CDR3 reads CSASAREPEAFF. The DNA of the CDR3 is TGCAGTGCTAGTGCCAGGGAGCCTGAAGCTTTCTTT.